The source of this T cell receptor (beta chain) is a study of shared clonotypes between healthy human individuals. Study results and caveats: In this cohort, only blood was sampled, and tissue repertoires likely differ.

Negatively enriched CD4+ T cells were divided by CD45RA into naive and memory. In the case of this clone: Its antigen is still unknown.

Libraries were prepared by immunoSEQ multiplex PCR; TCRdb keeps only in-frame clonotypes and omits some of them. The sample contains about 2.5 million clones, around 93% of which appear only once. Germline V gives CDR1 MGHDK, CDR2 SYGVNS. The V and J ends lost 4 bases and 4 bases respectively, with 13 bases between them. The CDR3 covers 15 residues. The chain carries TRBV25-1 and TRBJ2-2, with D maybe TRBD1 (6 bases). This clonotype was sampled from a man aged 18 to 29 in good health. Some clones in this sample may be carry-over from other donors' samples. Input material: naive CD4+ T cells from PBMCs. Subset reported: CD45RA+ positively selected. DNA for the CDR3: TGTGCCAGCAGTGGATACAGGGTCGCCACCGGGGAGCTGTTTTTT. This gives the protein CASSGYRVATGELFF.